These T cell receptor beta chains were read from a single sample in a study of blood T cell repertoires in COVID-19. TCRdb's copy holds only in-frame clones and misses some; the assay was immunoSEQ multiplex PCR. The data show 80,000 to 95,000 clones, around 87% seen once. Input material: peripheral blood. These receptors all come from a human donor in a cohort sampled during active COVID-19. CDR3s leave out the opening cysteine and the closing phenylalanine or tryptophan.

V gene,J gene,CDR3 protein
TRBV29-1,TRBJ1-1,SADTGYYTEAF
TRBV7-9,TRBJ2-7,ASSPRNPDSNYEQY
TRBV6-6,TRBJ2-6,ASSQWTVRSGANVLT
TRBV10-3,TRBJ2-7,AISDSGSLSYEQY
TRBV6-2/TRBV6-3,TRBJ2-5,ASSLWTSGGRQETQY
TRBV18,TRBJ2-1,ASSPERQSAYNEQF
TRBV5-5,TRBJ1-2,ASSMGAERGYT
TRBV6-2/TRBV6-3,TRBJ2-3,ASSYSLAGGTDTQY
TRBV7-8,TRBJ2-1,ASSLGPAGTYNEQF
TRBV13,TRBJ1-2,ASSRGGTAYGYT
TRBV7-6,TRBJ2-3,ASSPRTDTDTQY
TRBV6-5,TRBJ1-2,ASSYSMTGGDYGYT
TRBV15,TRBJ1-2,ATSRDLAQDTTNYGYT
TRBV18,TRBJ1-2,ASSLGTGGGGYT
TRBV9,TRBJ2-6,ASSPAGQRSGANVLT
TRBV6-5,TRBJ2-5,ASSYSNRGRETQY
TRBV4-2,TRBJ1-2,ASSQVRGSYT
TRBV9,TRBJ1-2,ASSVGAGDYGYT
TRBV12-5,TRBJ2-7,ASGLLDYEQY
TRBV21-1,TRBJ1-1,ASSPRTVGTEAF
TRBV5-4,TRBJ2-3,ASSTSGQGGDTQY
TRBV4-1,TRBJ2-2,ASREGQGISTGELF
TRBV7-6,TRBJ1-1,ASSGGRQGNTEAF
TRBV5-6,TRBJ1-4,ASRNGSPGEKLF
TRBV7-2,TRBJ1-2,ASSATYGYT
TRBV19,TRBJ2-2,ASSIVKGATGELF
TRBV19,TRBJ1-6,ASHSGTGISPLH